A selection of T cell receptor beta chains follows, all from one sample in a study of T cell repertoires in cytomegalovirus infection. Antigen specificity for these receptors is unknown. Each CDR3 protein gets one entry after TCRdb re-called the reads with MiXCR. The sample has about 770,000 distinct CDR3 sequences, 25% to 35% seen once. The starting material was cultured CD8+ T cells from PBMCs, obtained from culture after CMV antigen stimulation. Receptors originate from a human donor in good health (CMV status not recorded). Some clones in this sample may be carry-over from other donors' samples. The CDR3 runs from the conserved cysteine through the conserved F or W. The order of the fields is D gene, CDR3 length, J gene, clone size, V gene, CDR3 protein, CDR3 DNA. D genes are given only for firm matches. Size values are once, few and many counts, or a class for expanded clones, and some rows have none.

TRBD1	16	TRBJ1-1	NA	TRBV5-1	CASSPSSMTGGTEAFF	TGCGCCAGCAGCCCTTCTTCGATGACAGGGGGCACTGAAGCTTTCTTT
NA	16	TRBJ2-2	NA	TRBV4-1	CASSQGGRRNTGELFF	TGCGCCAGCAGCCAAGGCGGACGCCGTAACACCGGGGAGCTGTTTTTT
NA	14	TRBJ1-2	NA	TRBV6-1	CASSEQGKSYGYTF	TGTGCCAGCAGTGAACAGGGGAAATCCTATGGCTACACCTTC
NA	12	TRBJ2-2	many	TRBV7-9	CASSPRWTELFF	TGTGCCAGCAGCCCCCGGTGGACGGAGCTGTTTTTT
NA	14	TRBJ1-1	NA	TRBV3-1	CASSHQGQNTEAFF	TGTGCCAGCAGCCACCAGGGACAGAACACTGAAGCTTTCTTT
NA	13	TRBJ1-5	few	TRBV6-4	CASTLQGCQPQHF	TGTGCCAGCACCCTACAGGGATGTCAGCCCCAGCATTTT
NA	14	TRBJ2-2	few	TRBV5-5	CASRPPGSTGELFF	TGTGCCAGCAGGCCCCCAGGGAGCACCGGGGAGCTGTTTTTT
NA	15	TRBJ1-5	many	TRBV7-6	CASSLAGQINQPQHF	TGTGCCAGCAGCTTAGCCGGGCAGATCAATCAGCCCCAGCATTTT
TRBD1	16	TRBJ2-2	NA	TRBV27	CASSPFRDRDTGELFF	TGTGCCAGCAGTCCCTTTCGGGACAGGGATACCGGGGAGCTGTTTTTT
NA	12	TRBJ1-2	few	TRBV19	CASIDHTEGYTF	TGTGCCAGTATCGACCACACAGAAGGCTACACCTTC
NA	12	TRBJ2-1	NA	TRBV7-8	CASSLGVVEQFF	TGTGCCAGCAGCTTAGGAGTGGTTGAGCAGTTCTTC
NA	11	TRBJ1-6	NA	TRBV12-3/TRBV12-4	CASSWGTNLHF	TGTGCCAGCAGCTGGGGAACTAACCTCCACTTT
TRBD2	16	TRBJ2-1	NA	TRBV4-2	CASSQAVAGGPVEQFF	TGTGCCAGCAGCCAGGCGGTAGCGGGGGGGCCCGTTGAGCAGTTCTTC
NA	16	TRBJ1-5	NA	TRBV7-8	CASSPFSPGGNQPQHF	TGTGCCAGCAGCCCGTTTTCCCCGGGTGGCAATCAGCCCCAGCATTTT
NA	16	TRBJ2-7	NA	TRBV28	CASSPLGLLLSYEQYF	TGTGCCAGCAGTCCTCTGGGACTTTTACTCTCCTACGAGCAGTACTTC
TRBD2	17	TRBJ2-5	NA	TRBV4-1	CASSQGLGHEREETQYF	TGCGCCAGCAGCCAAGGATTAGGGCACGAGCGGGAGGAGACCCAGTACTTC
NA	16	TRBJ2-5	few	TRBV5-1	CASSLPLKEVQETQYF	TGCGCCAGCAGCTTGCCCCTGAAGGAGGTCCAAGAGACCCAGTACTTC
NA	15	TRBJ2-7	many	TRBV6-5	CASSYSIGGSYEQYF	TGTGCCAGCAGTTACTCGATAGGAGGATCCTACGAGCAGTACTTC
NA	18	TRBJ2-2	NA	TRBV4-3	CASSQARGQTLRAGELSF	TGCGCCAGCAGCCAAGCAAGAGGACAGACTCTAAGGGCCGGGGAGCTGTCTTTT
NA	13	TRBJ1-1	once	TRBV19	CASRSAGVTEAFF	TGTGCCAGTAGGTCGGCGGGGGTCACTGAAGCTTTCTTT
NA	17	TRBJ1-5	NA	TRBV6-6	CASSYPEGVNSNQPQHF	TGTGCCAGCAGTTACCCTGAGGGGGTCAATAGCAATCAGCCCCAGCATTTT
NA	16	TRBJ2-5	NA	TRBV2	CASSEVGLVGAETQYF	TGTGCCAGCAGTGAAGTTGGTCTAGTGGGCGCGGAGACCCAGTACTTC
NA	11	TRBJ1-5	NA	TRBV28	CATVRDQPQHF	TGTGCCACGGTGCGGGATCAGCCCCAGCATTTT
TRBD1	15	TRBJ2-1	NA	TRBV18	CASSPWDRGIDEQFF	TGTGCCAGCTCACCGTGGGACAGGGGTATCGATGAGCAGTTCTTC
TRBD1	14	TRBJ2-3	few	TRBV6-2/TRBV6-3	CASKDRPPRDTQYF	TGTGCCAGCAAGGACAGGCCGCCTCGAGATACGCAGTATTTT
NA	13	TRBJ2-5	NA	TRBV27	CASGPGRQETQYF	TGTGCCAGCGGCCCGGGGCGTCAAGAGACCCAGTACTTC
TRBD2	16	TRBJ2-3	NA	TRBV11-1	CASSKWTSGHTDTQYF	TGTGCCAGCAGCAAATGGACTAGCGGGCACACAGATACGCAGTATTTT
TRBD1	13	TRBJ1-2	NA	TRBV20-1	CSALGQGHYSYTF	TGCAGTGCTTTGGGACAGGGACACTATAGCTACACCTTC
TRBD2	17	TRBJ2-1	few	TRBV7-6	CASSLTSGGALGDEQFF	TGTGCCAGCAGCCTGACTAGCGGGGGGGCCTTAGGTGATGAGCAGTTCTTC
NA	17	TRBJ1-6	NA	TRBV6-2/TRBV6-3	CASSYGPWTGDNSPLHF	TGTGCCAGCAGTTACGGCCCATGGACCGGGGATAATTCACCCCTCCACTTT
NA	14	TRBJ2-5	many	TRBV7-4	CASSLMGEQETQYF	TGTGCCAGCAGCTTAATGGGGGAACAAGAGACCCAGTACTTC
NA	15	TRBJ1-1	NA	TRBV10-3	CAIRSLGQGGTEAFF	TGTGCCATCAGAAGTTTAGGGCAGGGAGGAACTGAAGCTTTCTTT
TRBD1	14	TRBJ1-5	NA	TRBV19	CASSDRGPLQPQHF	TGTGCCAGTAGCGACAGGGGGCCGTTACAGCCCCAGCATTTT
TRBD1	13	TRBJ1-5	NA	TRBV4-1	CASSRTGEQPQHF	TGCGCCAGCAGCCGTACAGGGGAACAGCCCCAGCATTTT
TRBD2	19	TRBJ2-1	many	TRBV7-2	CASSLVGLAGGPVYNEQFF	TGTGCCAGCAGCTTAGTGGGACTAGCGGGGGGGCCTGTCTACAATGAGCAGTTCTTC
NA	12	TRBJ2-1	NA	TRBV10-3	CAISWVENEQFF	TGTGCCATCAGTTGGGTGGAGAATGAGCAGTTCTTC
TRBD1	14	TRBJ2-5	many	TRBV12-3/TRBV12-4	CASRPRTGWETQYF	TGTGCCAGCAGACCCAGGACAGGTTGGGAGACCCAGTACTTC
NA	13	TRBJ1-2	many	TRBV12-3/TRBV12-4	CAITREGDYGYTF	TGTGCCATCACCAGGGAGGGGGACTATGGCTACACCTTC
NA	14	TRBJ1-1	NA	TRBV6-2/TRBV6-3	CASSFLGGRTEAFF	TGTGCCAGCAGCTTCCTTGGGGGGCGGACTGAAGCTTTCTTT
NA	11	TRBJ2-1	once	TRBV19	CASSIYSEQFF	TGTGCCAGTAGTATTTATAGTGAGCAGTTCTTC
NA	12	TRBJ1-1	few	TRBV30	CAWACRVTEAFF	TGTGCCTGGGCCTGTCGGGTCACTGAAGCTTTCTTT
NA	14	TRBJ2-3	NA	TRBV6-1	CATSDRSSIDTQYF	TGTGCCACCTCAGACAGAAGCTCAATCGATACGCAGTATTTT
NA	15	TRBJ2-2	NA	TRBV6-6	CASSYTGTNTGELFF	TGTGCCAGCAGTTACACAGGGACGAACACCGGGGAGCTGTTTTTT
NA	13	TRBJ1-1	NA	TRBV12-5	CASGQGRNTEAFF	TGTGCTAGTGGCCAGGGGAGGAACACTGAAGCTTTCTTT
NA	14	TRBJ2-1	NA	TRBV7-2	CASSPGPPANEQFF	TGTGCCAGCAGCCCGGGACCCCCCGCGAATGAGCAGTTCTTC
NA	16	TRBJ1-2	few	TRBV5-8	CASSSQVGGAKLGYTF	TGTGCGAGCAGCTCTCAAGTGGGGGGCGCAAAGCTCGGCTACACCTTC
NA	13	TRBJ2-3	few	TRBV4-3	CASSQGGSDTQYF	TGCGCCAGCAGCCAAGGAGGGTCAGATACGCAGTATTTT
TRBD2	16	TRBJ2-2	few	TRBV20-1	CSARLAGGPGTGELFF	TGCAGTGCCAGACTAGCGGGGGGGCCGGGAACCGGGGAGCTGTTTTTT
TRBD1	16	TRBJ1-1	NA	TRBV5-1	CASSPGTGPTYTEAFF	TGCGCCAGCAGCCCCGGGACAGGGCCGACTTACACTGAAGCTTTCTTT
NA	14	TRBJ1-1	few	TRBV19	CASSFGIQNTEAFF	TGTGCCAGTAGTTTCGGCATTCAGAACACTGAAGCTTTCTTT
NA	17	TRBJ2-5	NA	TRBV7-9	CASSFPRSEGYLRTQYF	TGTGCCAGCAGCTTTCCCCGTTCGGAGGGCTACCTCCGGACCCAGTACTTC
NA	14	TRBJ2-3	NA	TRBV4-2	CASSQLLGTDTQYF	TGTGCCAGCAGCCAACTTCTAGGGACAGATACGCAGTATTTT
TRBD2	16	TRBJ2-1	NA	TRBV10-2	CASSEPDGGIYNEQFF	TGCGCCAGCAGTGAGCCTGACGGGGGGATCTACAATGAGCAGTTCTTC
NA	16	TRBJ1-2	many	TRBV7-9	CASSSHARGANYGYTF	TGTGCCAGCAGCTCCCACGCCAGGGGAGCTAACTATGGCTACACCTTC